The 24 T cell receptor beta chains presented below share a single source sample, sequenced in a study of blood T cell repertoires in COVID-19. Here immunoSEQ multiplex PCR was the method, and the copy in TCRdb shows in-frame clones only, minus some. The top ten hold 6.5% to 8.5% of the sample, which has around 190,000 clones, roughly 80% seen once. The sequencing input was peripheral blood. The receptor set was obtained from a woman aged 70-85 years with COVID-19, enrolled during active disease.

The DNA of the CDR3 is TGTGCCTGGGACAGGGTGGGCACTGAAGCTTTCTTT. As protein: CAWDRVGTEAFF. The gene calls are TRBV30 and TRBJ1-1; 7 nucleotides match TRBD1. V shed 5 bases and J 4 bases; nucleotides not matched to a gene: 4. The CDR3 has 12 amino acids. Germline V gene data show CDR1 as GTSNPN and CDR2 as SVGIG (reference sequence). Variable domain in full (rest from reference TRBV30 and TRBJ1-1): SQTIHQWPATLVQPVGSPLSLECTVEGTSNPNLYWYRQAAGRGLQLLFYSVGIGQISSEVPQNLSASRPQDRQFILSSKKLLLSDSGFYLCAWDRVGTEAFFGQGTRLTVV.

The chain combines TRBV5-1 with TRBJ1-1; 7 bases are shared with TRBD1. Trimming cost V 2 bases and J 6 bases; bases outside gene matches: 7. Germline CDR1 SGHRS, CDR2 YFSETQ. This CDR3 has 14 residues. CDR3 nucleotide sequence: TGCGCCAGCAGCTTCGGAAACAGGGGCGCTGAAGCTTTCTTT. Translated: CASSFGNRGAEAFF. The whole variable domain, remainder taken from reference TRBV5-1 and TRBJ1-1, is KAGVTQTPRYLIKTRGQQVTLSCSPISGHRSVSWYQQTPGQGLQFLFEYFSETQRNKGNFPGRFSGRQFSNSRSEMNVSTLELGDSALYLCASSFGNRGAEAFFGQGTRLTVV.

This sequence joins TRBV28 and TRBJ2-2; 9 bases are a match to TRBD1. V gave up 5 bases and J gave up 1 base; unmatched junction bases: 5. The CDR3 sequence is 16 residues long. Germline CDR1 reads MDHEN; CDR2 reads SYDVKM. The CDR3 bases are TGTGCCAGCAGTCCCCTGGGACAGGGGAACACCGGGGAGCTGTTTTTT. This sequence encodes CASSPLGQGNTGELFF.

A few counts support this clone. The genes are TRBV7-9 and TRBJ1-6, with a weak D call TRBD1 (6 bases). The germline V and J ends were trimmed by 1 base and 6 bases, with 10 bases remaining between them. Germline V lookup: CDR1 SEHNR, CDR2 FQNEAQ (reference sequence). The CDR3 is made up of 15 amino acids. The CDR3 spells CASSLGTEVNSPLHF. The CDR3 bases are TGTGCCAGCAGCTTAGGGACAGAGGTTAATTCACCCCTCCACTTT.

V usage is TRBV5-4 and J usage is TRBJ2-3; 8 nucleotides align to TRBD1. The V gene end was trimmed by 0 bases and the J gene end by 2 bases; junction bases not matched to a gene: 5. In germline, CDR1 is SGHNT, CDR2 YYREEE (reference sequence). The CDR3 spans 16 residues. The CDR3 region is CASSLAAGGDTDTQYF. DNA of the CDR3: TGTGCCAGCAGCTTGGCCGCAGGGGGCGACACAGATACGCAGTATTTT.

V and J are TRBV5-1 and TRBJ2-5; the D gene is possibly TRBD2 (5 bases). This CDR3 spans 16 amino acids. Trimming cost V 3 bases and J 4 bases, with 19 bases left between them. Germline CDR1 reads SGHRS; CDR2 reads YFSETQ. The CDR3 DNA is TGCGCCAGCAGCTCATATATTGCTTCGAGCGGAGAGACCCAGTACTTC. It translates to CASSSYIASSGETQYF.

The genes are TRBV18 and TRBJ2-2, with TRBD2 matching 14 bases. The CDR3 has 18 amino acids. Losses at the gene ends were 5 bases for V and 6 bases for J; bases not matched to a gene: 11. The germline gives CDR1 KGHSH, CDR2 LQKENI. This CDR3 is CASSAGLAGARSPGELFF. The CDR3 DNA reads TGTGCCAGCTCAGCGGGACTAGCGGGAGCAAGAAGCCCCGGGGAGCTGTTTTTT.

The chain has TRBV27 and TRBJ2-3; 13 bases align to TRBD2. Germline V gives CDR1 MNHEY, CDR2 SMNVEV (reference sequence). V dropped 6 bases and J dropped 1; count of bases not matched to a gene: 10. The CDR3 contains 18 residues. CDR3 sequence reads: CASSPTSGRAGGTDTQYF. The CDR3 DNA follows: TGTGCCAGCAGCCCTACTAGCGGGAGGGCTGGGGGCACAGATACGCAGTATTTT.

This chain uses TRBV7-2 with TRBJ2-7, with 12 bases that match TRBD2. CDR3 length: 15 amino acids. V shed 3 bases and J 7 bases; nucleotides not matched to a gene: 7. Germline V gene data show CDR1 as SGHTA and CDR2 as FQGNSA. CDR3 DNA sequence: TGTGCCAGCAGCTTCCGGACTAGCGGGATGAGGGAGCAGTACTTC. Residues: CASSFRTSGMREQYF.

The rearrangement links TRBV19 to TRBJ2-3; TRBD2 aligns across 8 bases. The trim removed 2 bases at V and 1 base at J, leaving 8 bases unmatched. The CDR3 is made up of 17 amino acids. CDR1 and CDR2 (germline): LNHDA, SQIVND (reference sequence). CDR3 DNA: TGTGCCAGTAGTATAAGCGGGAGATCTCCTGGCACAGATACGCAGTATTTT. Its protein product is CASSISGRSPGTDTQYF.

V usage is TRBV5-6 and J usage is TRBJ1-2; 7 nucleotides line up with TRBD1. Germline-derived CDR1 and CDR2 are SGHDT and YYEEEE. V trimming: 5 bases; J trimming: 1 base; junction bases outside the gene matches: 11. The CDR3 has 16 amino acids. The CDR3 DNA sequence: TGTGCCAGCAGTAGCTCGGCCAGGGGGAGTAACTATGGCTACACCTTC. As protein: CASSSSARGSNYGYTF.

The genes are TRBV5-4 and TRBJ2-7; D is ambiguous. Trimming left V 1 base short and J 3 bases short, with 8 bases between. CDR1 and CDR2 from the germline V gene are SGHNT and YYREEE (reference sequence). The CDR3 consists of 13 residues. Here the CDR3 DNA reads TGTGCCAGCAGCTTGAAATCCAGCTACGAGCAGTACTTC. This encodes CASSLKSSYEQYF.

This rearrangement joins TRBV5-1 to TRBJ2-7; the match to TRBD2 covers 11 bases. The CDR3 runs 15 residues. The germline gives CDR1 SGHRS, CDR2 YFSETQ. V dropped 6 bases and J dropped 0; count of bases not matched to a gene: 5. CDR3 coding DNA: TGCGCCAGCAACTTAGCGGGAGGGATCTCCTACGAGCAGTACTTC. This sequence encodes CASNLAGGISYEQYF.

The chain combines TRBV7-2 with TRBJ1-4, with D maybe TRBD1 (5 bases). Germline V gene sequence: CDR1 SGHTA, CDR2 FQGNSA. The germline V and J ends were trimmed by 6 bases and 6 bases, with 11 bases remaining between them. The CDR3 runs 13 residues. The CDR3 region has the DNA TGTGCCAGCAGTGCAGGGCCCGATGAAAAACTGTTTTTT. It specifies CASSAGPDEKLFF.

This chain connects TRBV28 to TRBJ2-5, with 11 positions matching TRBD1. The CDR3 spans 15 residues. Trimming removed 5 bases from V and 5 bases from J; junction bases left unmatched: 7. The germline V gene encodes CDR1 MDHEN and CDR2 SYDVKM. The CDR3 DNA sequence: TGTGCCAGCAGTCCTCCGGGACAGGGGGGGGAGACCCAGTACTTC. It yields the protein CASSPPGQGGETQYF.

This chain links TRBV18 with TRBJ2-7, with TRBD2 matching over 14 bases. V was pared by 4 bases and J by 7 bases, with 6 bases of the junction left unmatched. Germline-derived CDR1 and CDR2 are KGHSH and LQKENI. The CDR3 extends over 15 amino acids. The CDR3 coding sequence is TGTGCCAGCTCACTTCTGGGACTAGCGGGAGTAGAGCAGTACTTC. Translating gives CASSLLGLAGVEQYF.

The V call is TRBV7-9, the J call TRBJ1-2; D is perhaps TRBD1 (5 bases). The CDR3 sequence is 12 residues long. Germline CDR1 reads SEHNR; CDR2 reads FQNEAQ (reference sequence). Trimming cost V 3 bases and J 6 bases, with 8 bases left between them. The DNA for the CDR3 is TGTGCCAGCAGCTTTGACAGCGATGGCTACACCTTC. It codes for CASSFDSDGYTF. Full variable domain (remainder filled in from reference TRBV7-9 and TRBJ1-2): DTGVSQNPRHKITKRGQNVTFRCDPISEHNRLYWYRQTLGQGPEFLTYFQNEAQLEKSRLLSDRFSAERPKGSFSTLEIQRTEQGDSAMYLCASSFDSDGYTFGSGTRLTVV.

The J gene is TRBJ2-7, the V gene TRBV19, with 14 bases lining up with TRBD2. The V gene end was trimmed by 5 bases and the J gene end by 4 bases; junction bases not matched to a gene: 7. The CDR3 loop spans 16 amino acids. Germline V CDR1 and CDR2: LNHDA, SQIVND (reference sequence). CDR3 sequence (DNA): TGTGCCAGTAGTCCCGGACTAGCGGGAGGCCGTTACGAGCAGTACTTC. Protein: CASSPGLAGGRYEQYF.

The chain employs TRBV6-2 or TRBV6-3 and TRBJ2-7; 7 bases are shared with TRBD2. CDR1 is MNHEY, CDR2 SVGEGT, per germline. The CDR3 spans 13 residues. After removal of 4 bases from V and 3 bases from J, the junction contained 3 bases not matched to a gene. The CDR3 spells CASSSGTNYEQYF. The CDR3 DNA follows: TGTGCCAGCAGTTCCGGGACTAACTACGAGCAGTACTTC.

The table lists this clone with a count of one. The chain uses TRBV30 and TRBJ1-1; possibly TRBD1 for D (6 bases). This CDR3 has 13 amino acids. Germline CDR1 and CDR2: GTSNPN and SVGIG (reference sequence). The ends were cut back, 5 bases at V and 3 bases at J, with 13 bases in the middle. The CDR3 spells CAWERSGDTEAFF. The CDR3 DNA sequence: TGTGCCTGGGAGAGGTCAGGGGACACTGAAGCTTTCTTT.

V and J are TRBV6-6 and TRBJ2-7; D might be TRBD2 (5 bases). V gave up 6 bases and J gave up 4 bases, with 13 bases separating them. The CDR3 consists of 13 residues. The germline V gene encodes CDR1 MNHNY and CDR2 SVGAGI (reference sequence). The chain's CDR3 is CASSLGLVYEQYF. The CDR3 DNA is TGTGCCAGCAGCCTCGGACTCGTTTACGAGCAGTACTTC.

The DNA of the CDR3 is TGTGCCAGCAGTTGGAGGACTAGCGGGAGGAAAACCGGGGAGCTGTTTTTT. Its translation: CASSWRTSGRKTGELFF. This rearrangement joins TRBV6-2 or TRBV6-3 to TRBJ2-2; TRBD2 agrees at 14 bases. Germline V gene lookup returns CDR1 MNHEY and CDR2 SVGEGT. After removal of 4 bases from V and 5 bases from J, the junction contained 6 bases not matched to a gene. The CDR3 extends over 17 amino acids.

The chain combines TRBV5-5 with TRBJ2-7, with 7 bases aligning to TRBD1. The CDR3 loop spans 13 amino acids. V was pared by 3 bases and J by 2 bases, with 2 bases of the junction left unmatched. CDR1 and CDR2 from the germline V gene are SGHKS and YYEKEE (reference sequence). CDR3 protein: CASSYGQAYEQYF. The DNA of the CDR3 is TGTGCCAGCAGCTACGGACAGGCCTACGAGCAGTACTTC.

CDR3 protein: CASSEGSGTQYF. The CDR3 bases are TGTGCCAGCAGTGAAGGGAGCGGGACGCAGTATTTT. The V call is TRBV6-1, the J call TRBJ2-3, with D perhaps TRBD2 (6 bases). Trimming shortened V by 1 base and J by 9 bases, and 8 bases separated the two germline ends. Germline loops: CDR1 MNHNS, CDR2 SASEGT. The CDR3 spans 12 residues.